This TCR beta chain was retrieved from a study of blood T cell repertoires in COVID-19. Germline V gene lookup returns CDR1 MNHNS and CDR2 SASEGT. V was pared by 3 bases and J by 1 base, with 2 bases of the junction left unmatched. CDR3 length: 16 amino acids. Sequenced by immunoSEQ multiplex PCR; TCRdb stores in-frame clones only, minus some. This sample has approximately 190,000 clones; around 83% occur once, and the top ten carry about 22%. This chain connects TRBV6-1 to TRBJ2-3; 12 nucleotides align to TRBD1. The sample comprised PBMCs or T cells enriched from blood (not recorded which). The clonotype originates from a woman aged 40 to 50 in a cohort exposed to, infected with or recovered from COVID-19 (not recorded which). CDR3 sequence: CASSDRDRGRTDTQYF. The CDR3 nucleotides are TGTGCCAGCAGTGACCGGGACAGGGGGCGCACAGATACGCAGTATTTT.